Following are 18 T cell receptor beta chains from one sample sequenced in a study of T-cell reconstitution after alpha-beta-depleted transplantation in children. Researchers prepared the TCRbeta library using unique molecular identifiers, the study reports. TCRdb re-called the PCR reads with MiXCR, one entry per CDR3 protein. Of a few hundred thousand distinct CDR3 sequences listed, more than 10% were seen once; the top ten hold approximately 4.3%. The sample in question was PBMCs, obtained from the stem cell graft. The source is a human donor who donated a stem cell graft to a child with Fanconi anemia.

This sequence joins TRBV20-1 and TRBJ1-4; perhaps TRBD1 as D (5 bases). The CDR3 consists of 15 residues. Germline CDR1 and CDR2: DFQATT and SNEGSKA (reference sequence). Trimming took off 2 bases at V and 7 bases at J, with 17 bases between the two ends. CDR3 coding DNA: TGCAGTGCTAGACGCTTGGGACTGTCGGTTGAAAAACTGTTTTTT. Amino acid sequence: CSARRLGLSVEKLFF.

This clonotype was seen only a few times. CDR3 amino acids: CSASDTLATPQYF. DNA of the CDR3: TGCAGTGCTTCGGACACCCTTGCTACTCCCCAGTACTTC. V usage is TRBV20-1 and J usage is TRBJ2-5; maybe TRBD1 (5 bases). Germline V lookup: CDR1 DFQATT, CDR2 SNEGSKA (reference sequence). Trimming shortened V by 5 bases and J by 9 bases, and 19 bases separated the two germline ends. The CDR3 runs 13 residues.

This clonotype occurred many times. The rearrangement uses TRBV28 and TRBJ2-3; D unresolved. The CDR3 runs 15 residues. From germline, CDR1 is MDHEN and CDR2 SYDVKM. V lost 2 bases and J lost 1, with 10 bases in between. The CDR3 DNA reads TGTGCCAGCAGTTTAGGTCGGGTGGGCACAGATACGCAGTATTTT. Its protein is CASSLGRVGTDTQYF.

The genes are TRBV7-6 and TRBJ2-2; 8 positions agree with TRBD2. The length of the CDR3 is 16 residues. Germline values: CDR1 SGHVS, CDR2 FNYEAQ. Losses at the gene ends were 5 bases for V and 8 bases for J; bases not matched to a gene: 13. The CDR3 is CASSLRIAASGGELFF. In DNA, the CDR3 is TGTGCCAGCAGCCTAAGGATCGCGGCTAGCGGGGGGGAGCTGTTTTTT.

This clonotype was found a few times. The CDR3 sequence: CASSPRRAGANGELFF. Here the CDR3 DNA reads TGTGCCAGCAGTCCCCGCAGGGCCGGAGCCAACGGGGAGCTGTTTTTT. The chain has TRBV2 and TRBJ2-2, with TRBD1 as a possible D gene (5 bases). The CDR3 has 16 residues. Deletions cut 5 bases from V and 7 bases from J, with 20 bases between. The germline gives CDR1 SNHLY, CDR2 FYNNEI.

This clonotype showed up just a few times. The DNA for the CDR3 is TGTGCCAGCTCACCAGCGGAGGACAGTGAAGCTTTCTTT. This codes for CASSPAEDSEAFF. V is TRBV18 and J is TRBJ1-1, with D possibly TRBD1 on 6 matching bases. Deletions cut 2 bases from V and 7 bases from J, with 11 bases between. This CDR3 is built from 13 residues. The germline V gene has CDR1 KGHSH and CDR2 LQKENI.

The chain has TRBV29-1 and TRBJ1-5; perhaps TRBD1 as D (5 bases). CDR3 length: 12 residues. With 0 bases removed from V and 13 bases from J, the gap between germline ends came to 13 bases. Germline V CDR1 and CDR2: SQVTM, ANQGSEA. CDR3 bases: TGCAGCGTTGAAGAGGCGGCAGGGAGGCAGCATTTT. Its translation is CSVEEAAGRQHF.

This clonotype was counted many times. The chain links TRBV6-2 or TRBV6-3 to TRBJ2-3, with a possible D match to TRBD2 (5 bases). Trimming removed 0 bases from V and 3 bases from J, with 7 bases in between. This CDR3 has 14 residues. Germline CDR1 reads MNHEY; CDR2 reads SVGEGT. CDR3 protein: CASSYSGRTDTQYF. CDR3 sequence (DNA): TGTGCCAGCAGTTACTCTGGGAGAACAGATACGCAGTATTTT.

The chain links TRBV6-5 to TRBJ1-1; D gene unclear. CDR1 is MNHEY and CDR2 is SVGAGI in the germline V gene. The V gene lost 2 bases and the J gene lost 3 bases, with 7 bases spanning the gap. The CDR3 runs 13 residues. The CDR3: CASSYGIHTEAFF. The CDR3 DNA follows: TGTGCCAGCAGTTACGGGATTCACACTGAAGCTTTCTTT.

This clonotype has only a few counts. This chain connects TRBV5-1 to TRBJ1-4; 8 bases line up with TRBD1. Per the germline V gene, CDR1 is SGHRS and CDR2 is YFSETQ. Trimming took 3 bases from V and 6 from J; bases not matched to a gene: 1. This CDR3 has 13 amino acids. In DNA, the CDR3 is TGCGCCAGCAGCTCGGACAGGGATGAAAAACTGTTTTTT. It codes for CASSSDRDEKLFF. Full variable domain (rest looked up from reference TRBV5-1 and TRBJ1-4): KAGVTQTPRYLIKTRGQQVTLSCSPISGHRSVSWYQQTPGQGLQFLFEYFSETQRNKGNFPGRFSGRQFSNSRSEMNVSTLELGDSALYLCASSSDRDEKLFFGSGTQLSVL.

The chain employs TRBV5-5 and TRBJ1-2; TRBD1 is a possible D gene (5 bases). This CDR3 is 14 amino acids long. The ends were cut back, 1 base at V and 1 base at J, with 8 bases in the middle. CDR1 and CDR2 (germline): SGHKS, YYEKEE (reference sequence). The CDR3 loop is CASSLTGNNYGYTF. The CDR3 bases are TGTGCCAGCAGCTTGACAGGAAATAACTATGGCTACACCTTC.

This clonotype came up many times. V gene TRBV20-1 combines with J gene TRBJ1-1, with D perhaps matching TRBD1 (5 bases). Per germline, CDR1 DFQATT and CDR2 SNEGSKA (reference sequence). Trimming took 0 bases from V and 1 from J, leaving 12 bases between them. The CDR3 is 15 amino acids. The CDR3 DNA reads TGCAGTGCTAGAGATTTAGGGGCCCCGAACACTGAAGCTTTCTTT. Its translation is CSARDLGAPNTEAFF.

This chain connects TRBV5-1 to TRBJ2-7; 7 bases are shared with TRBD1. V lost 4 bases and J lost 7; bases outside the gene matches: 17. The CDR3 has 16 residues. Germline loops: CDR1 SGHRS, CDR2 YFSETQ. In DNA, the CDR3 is TGCGCCAGCAGCCCATGGATAGGGGGCGCGAATCGGGAGCAGTACTTC. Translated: CASSPWIGGANREQYF.

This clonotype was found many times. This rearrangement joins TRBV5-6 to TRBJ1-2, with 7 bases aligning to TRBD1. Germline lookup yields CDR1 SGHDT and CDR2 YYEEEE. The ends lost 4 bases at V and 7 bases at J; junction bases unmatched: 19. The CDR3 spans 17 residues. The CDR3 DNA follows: TGTGCCAGCAGCCCCTTTGGAGGGCGACAGGGAAGGAGTGGCTACACCTTC. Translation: CASSPFGGRQGRSGYTF. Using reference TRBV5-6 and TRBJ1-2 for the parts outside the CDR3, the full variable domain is DAGVTQSPTHLIKTRGQQVTLRCSPKSGHDTVSWYQQALGQGPQFIFQYYEEEERQRGNFPDRFSGHQFPNYSSELNVNALLLGDSALYLCASSPFGGRQGRSGYTFGSGTRLTVV.

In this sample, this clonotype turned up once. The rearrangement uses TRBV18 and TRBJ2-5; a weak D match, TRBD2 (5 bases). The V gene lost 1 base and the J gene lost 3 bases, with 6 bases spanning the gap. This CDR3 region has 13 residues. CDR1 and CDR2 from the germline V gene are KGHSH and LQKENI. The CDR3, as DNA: TGTGCCAGCTCACCACTCGGGAAAGAGACCCAGTACTTC. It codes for CASSPLGKETQYF.

CDR3 in amino acids: CASSLLAFGGLGEAFF. CDR3 in DNA: TGTGCCAGCAGCTTATTGGCTTTCGGGGGATTAGGTGAAGCTTTCTTT. The V call is TRBV7-8, the J call TRBJ1-1; maybe TRBD1 (5 bases). V dropped 2 bases and J dropped 7 bases, with 20 bases sitting between them. The CDR3 length is 16 residues. CDR1 and CDR2 (germline): SGHVS, FQNEAQ.

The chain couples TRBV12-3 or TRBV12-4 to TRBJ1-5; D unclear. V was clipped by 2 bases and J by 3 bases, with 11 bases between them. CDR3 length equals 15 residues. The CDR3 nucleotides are TGTGCCAGCAGTTTAAGGAGGCCCTACAATCAGCCCCAGCATTTT. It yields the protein CASSLRRPYNQPQHF.

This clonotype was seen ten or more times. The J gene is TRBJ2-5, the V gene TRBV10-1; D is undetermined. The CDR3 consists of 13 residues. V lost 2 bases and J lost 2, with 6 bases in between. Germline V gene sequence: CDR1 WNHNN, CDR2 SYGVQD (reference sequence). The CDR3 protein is CASSESSQETQYF. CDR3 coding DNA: TGCGCCAGCAGTGAGAGTAGTCAAGAGACCCAGTACTTC.